The rows below give T cell receptor beta chains drawn from one sample of a study of blood T cell repertoires in COVID-19. Assay: immunoSEQ multiplex PCR; the TCRdb copy retains only in-frame clones and omits some. The table has about 160,000 clones, roughly 90% seen once; the top ten hold about 3%. Sequencing used peripheral blood. These receptors were collected from a man in his 60s with acute or convalescent COVID-19. The CDR3 runs from the conserved cysteine through the conserved F or W. The D gene is left open where the match is weak. Some rows have no size entry. The others give once, few or many, or a class for an expanded clone.

V gene: TRBV5-4; J gene: TRBJ2-3; clone size: NA; D gene: NA; CDR3 DNA: TGTGCCAGCAGCTTGTCTTTAGGCACAGATACGCAGTATTTT; CDR3 protein: CASSLSLGTDTQYF
V gene: TRBV2; J gene: TRBJ2-1; clone size: NA; D gene: TRBD1; CDR3 DNA: TGTGCCAGCGCGAAACGACAGGGGACTTACAATGAGCAGTTCTTC; CDR3 protein: CASAKRQGTYNEQFF
V gene: TRBV4-1; J gene: TRBJ2-3; clone size: once; D gene: TRBD2; CDR3 DNA: TGCGCCAGCAGCCCCGACGGGCCTAGCGGGGGGTTTACTAGCACAGATACGCAGTATTTT; CDR3 protein: CASSPDGPSGGFTSTDTQYF
V gene: TRBV2; J gene: TRBJ1-6; clone size: NA; D gene: TRBD1; CDR3 DNA: TGTGCCAGCAGTGTAGAGACAGGGGTACCACCCCTCCACTTT; CDR3 protein: CASSVETGVPPLHF
V gene: TRBV4-1; J gene: TRBJ1-5; clone size: NA; D gene: TRBD1; CDR3 DNA: TGCGCCAGCAGCCGCACTCCGGGACAGGGGAATCAGCCCCAGCATTTT; CDR3 protein: CASSRTPGQGNQPQHF
V gene: TRBV12-3/TRBV12-4; J gene: TRBJ1-6; clone size: NA; D gene: NA; CDR3 DNA: TGTGCCAGCAGTCCCGGGAGTTCACCCCTCCACTTT; CDR3 protein: CASSPGSSPLHF
V gene: TRBV9; J gene: TRBJ2-2; clone size: NA; D gene: NA; CDR3 DNA: TGTGCCAGCAGCGTGGGAGATACCGGGGAGCTGTTTTTT; CDR3 protein: CASSVGDTGELFF
V gene: TRBV5-4; J gene: TRBJ1-2; clone size: NA; D gene: NA; CDR3 DNA: TGTGCCAGCAGCTTGACAGGGTCGGACTATGGCTACACCTTC; CDR3 protein: CASSLTGSDYGYTF
V gene: TRBV7-2; J gene: TRBJ2-1; clone size: NA; D gene: NA; CDR3 DNA: TGTGCCAGCAGCTCAGCCGGGACTCCGACCTACAATGAGCAGTTCTTC; CDR3 protein: CASSSAGTPTYNEQFF
V gene: TRBV5-5; J gene: TRBJ2-5; clone size: NA; D gene: TRBD1; CDR3 DNA: TGTGCCAGCAGCTTGGCTTTGTCCAGGGGGCAAGCGGAGACCCAGTACTTC; CDR3 protein: CASSLALSRGQAETQYF
V gene: TRBV5-4; J gene: TRBJ2-2; clone size: NA; D gene: NA; CDR3 DNA: TGTGCCAGCAGCTTGGCCCATGGGGGGGGCAGCACCGGGGAGCTGTTTTTT; CDR3 protein: CASSLAHGGGSTGELFF
V gene: TRBV6-1; J gene: TRBJ1-2; clone size: NA; D gene: NA; CDR3 DNA: TGTGCCAGCAGTGAAGCTGGCTTCTATGGCTACACCTTC; CDR3 protein: CASSEAGFYGYTF
V gene: TRBV5-1; J gene: TRBJ2-1; clone size: once; D gene: TRBD1; CDR3 DNA: TGCGCCAGCAGCTTGGAATTGGGACAGGTCTACAATGAGCAGTTCTTC; CDR3 protein: CASSLELGQVYNEQFF
V gene: TRBV18; J gene: TRBJ2-3; clone size: NA; D gene: TRBD2; CDR3 DNA: TGTGCCAGCTCCGATCTAGCGGGGGCCACAGATACGCAGTATTTT; CDR3 protein: CASSDLAGATDTQYF
V gene: TRBV3-1/TRBV3-2; J gene: TRBJ1-6; clone size: NA; D gene: NA; CDR3 DNA: TGTGCCAGCAGCCCTAAGAGGAATTCACCCCTCCACTTT; CDR3 protein: CASSPKRNSPLHF
V gene: TRBV27; J gene: TRBJ1-5; clone size: NA; D gene: NA; CDR3 DNA: TGTGCCAGCCGGGACCTGTCCGGGGGTTATAGCAATCAGCCCCAGCATTTT; CDR3 protein: CASRDLSGGYSNQPQHF
V gene: TRBV5-4; J gene: TRBJ2-3; clone size: NA; D gene: TRBD2; CDR3 DNA: TGTGCCAGCAGCCGAATAGCGGGGGGAAGCACAGATACGCAGTATTTT; CDR3 protein: CASSRIAGGSTDTQYF
V gene: TRBV5-5; J gene: TRBJ1-2; clone size: NA; D gene: NA; CDR3 DNA: TGTGCCAGCAGCTTGTGGACAGCACCGTATGGCTACACCTTC; CDR3 protein: CASSLWTAPYGYTF
V gene: TRBV9; J gene: TRBJ1-2; clone size: once; D gene: NA; CDR3 DNA: TGTGCCAGCAGCGGAACACAGGTAGTCGGCTACACCTTC; CDR3 protein: CASSGTQVVGYTF
V gene: TRBV5-1; J gene: TRBJ1-6; clone size: NA; D gene: TRBD1; CDR3 DNA: TGCGCCAGCAGCCCGTCCCCAGGGGGCCTTTTAGGGTATAATTCACCCCTCCACTTT; CDR3 protein: CASSPSPGGLLGYNSPLHF
V gene: TRBV7-2; J gene: TRBJ2-5; clone size: NA; D gene: TRBD2; CDR3 DNA: TGTGCCAGCAGCGCGTCTAGCGGGGCCGTACAAGAGACCCAGTACTTC; CDR3 protein: CASSASSGAVQETQYF
V gene: TRBV2; J gene: TRBJ2-7; clone size: few; D gene: TRBD1; CDR3 DNA: TGTGCCAGCAGCGATGGACAGGGGGTCCACGAGCAGTACTTC; CDR3 protein: CASSDGQGVHEQYF
V gene: TRBV9; J gene: TRBJ1-1; clone size: NA; D gene: NA; CDR3 DNA: TGTGCCAGCAGCGTAGCTTTACAGAGCACTGAAGCTTTCTTT; CDR3 protein: CASSVALQSTEAFF
V gene: TRBV28; J gene: TRBJ2-7; clone size: NA; D gene: TRBD1; CDR3 DNA: TGTGCCAGCAGTTCACAGGGGAAAAATACCTACGAGCAGTACTTC; CDR3 protein: CASSSQGKNTYEQYF
V gene: TRBV4-3; J gene: TRBJ2-3; clone size: NA; D gene: NA; CDR3 DNA: TGCGCCAGCAGCCAGGGTGGCGGGGCAACAGATACGCAGTATTTT; CDR3 protein: CASSQGGGATDTQYF
V gene: TRBV4-1; J gene: TRBJ2-2; clone size: once; D gene: NA; CDR3 DNA: TGCGCCAGCAGCCAAGGGACTAAGAACACCGGGGAGCTGTTTTTT; CDR3 protein: CASSQGTKNTGELFF
V gene: TRBV18; J gene: TRBJ2-2; clone size: NA; D gene: TRBD1; CDR3 DNA: TGTGCCAGCTCACCAGCCGGGACAGGGAACACCGGGGAGCTGTTTTTT; CDR3 protein: CASSPAGTGNTGELFF
V gene: TRBV3-1/TRBV3-2; J gene: TRBJ1-4; clone size: NA; D gene: NA; CDR3 DNA: TGTGCCAGCCGTGCAACTAATGAAAAACTGTTTTTT; CDR3 protein: CASRATNEKLFF
V gene: TRBV13; J gene: TRBJ2-2; clone size: NA; D gene: TRBD1; CDR3 DNA: TGTGCCAGCAGCGAAAACAAAGACAGGGCGAACACCGGGGAGCTGTTTTTT; CDR3 protein: CASSENKDRANTGELFF
V gene: TRBV24-1; J gene: TRBJ2-7; clone size: NA; D gene: NA; CDR3 DNA: TGTGCCACCAGTGATTTGGACAGACCCTACGAGCAGTACTTC; CDR3 protein: CATSDLDRPYEQYF
V gene: TRBV11-2; J gene: TRBJ2-1; clone size: NA; D gene: NA; CDR3 DNA: TGTGCCAGCAGCTCAAAAAGGGGTTTTCGTTACAATGAGCAGTTCTTC; CDR3 protein: CASSSKRGFRYNEQFF
V gene: TRBV6-1; J gene: TRBJ1-2; clone size: few; D gene: TRBD1; CDR3 DNA: TGTGCCAGCAGTGAAAGTGACAGGGCCATACCGTTTTATGGCTACACCTTC; CDR3 protein: CASSESDRAIPFYGYTF
V gene: TRBV6-2/TRBV6-3; J gene: TRBJ2-5; clone size: NA; D gene: NA; CDR3 DNA: TGTGCCAGCAGTAAACGGGGGGAGACCCAGTACTTC; CDR3 protein: CASSKRGETQYF
V gene: TRBV6-5; J gene: TRBJ1-6; clone size: once; D gene: NA; CDR3 DNA: TGTGCCAGCAGTTACTCGAAGGAGGCCTATAATTCACCCCTCCACTTT; CDR3 protein: CASSYSKEAYNSPLHF
V gene: TRBV10-3; J gene: TRBJ2-2; clone size: few; D gene: NA; CDR3 DNA: TGTGCCATCAGTGACGGGGGAGACACCGGGGAGCTGTTTTTT; CDR3 protein: CAISDGGDTGELFF
V gene: TRBV5-1; J gene: TRBJ1-5; clone size: NA; D gene: TRBD1; CDR3 DNA: TGCGCCAGCAGCCCCGGGACAGGGGTTCAGCCCCAGCATTTT; CDR3 protein: CASSPGTGVQPQHF
V gene: TRBV5-1; J gene: TRBJ2-3; clone size: NA; D gene: NA; CDR3 DNA: TGCGCCAGCAGCGTCGGAGCCACAGATACGCAGTATTTT; CDR3 protein: CASSVGATDTQYF
V gene: TRBV4-2; J gene: TRBJ2-7; clone size: NA; D gene: TRBD1; CDR3 DNA: TGTGCCAGCAGCCAGGCCAAAGGGACAGCCTACGAGCAGTACTTC; CDR3 protein: CASSQAKGTAYEQYF
V gene: TRBV29-1; J gene: TRBJ1-1; clone size: NA; D gene: NA; CDR3 DNA: TGCAGCGCAATGTGGGGGCTCGGAGCTTTCTTT; CDR3 protein: CSAMWGLGAFF
V gene: TRBV11-2; J gene: TRBJ2-7; clone size: NA; D gene: TRBD1; CDR3 DNA: TGTGCCAGCAGCTTTACAGGGGGCCCCTACGAGCAGTACTTC; CDR3 protein: CASSFTGGPYEQYF